The present TCR beta chain was sequenced within a study of shared clonotypes between healthy human individuals (dated by TCRdb to the early 2020s). Looking at the study overall: The cohort comprised two women and three men aged 18 to 49 years. To estimate repertoire size and how much clonotype sharing occurs between individuals, the study deeply sequenced the blood TCR repertoires of roughly 5 healthy adults. To increase sequencing depth and limit assay-specific biases, TCR repertoire library preparation and sequencing were carried out by different laboratories using diverse techniques. For each donor, three plates each were used for CD4 naive and CD4 memory, two plates were used for CD8 naive, and one plate was used for CD8 memory. Between about 0.8 and 9.5 billion PBMCs per donor were obtained by leukapheresis.

TCR CDR3 regions were amplified from genomic DNA by multiplex PCR using the deep immunoSEQ assay. Extracted genomic DNA from each cell subset was distributed evenly across all wells of several immunoSEQ 96-well plates, and each plate was treated as a replicate. Each replicate PCR for sorted subsets received about 180 ng genomic DNA, equal to roughly 30,000 T cell genomes. Purified libraries were measured with a Qubit 3.0 fluorometer, size-checked on a Bioanalyzer 2100, and measured again with the KAPA Library Quantification kit. A separate single-read 150-cycle Illumina NextSeq 550 flow cell was used to sequence each immunoSEQ 96-well plate. Per the authors' processing: Because the immunoSEQ output included only junctional sequences and no quality scores, the filtering could not be the same as the filtering used for full-length reads. To assign V/J genes and CDR3, sequences were annotated using PyIR, a Python wrapper for IgBLAST v1.9, with IMGT germline references. Reads were filtered out if the reads had weak V/J assignments (E-value above 1e-6), no CDR3, stop codons, out-of-frame junctions, or ambiguous translated residues. V3J clonotypes were defined as sequences sharing the same inferred V gene, J gene, and CDR3 amino acid sequence. To compute the percentage overlap between repertoires, the number of shared unique clonotypes was divided by the size of the smaller repertoire. Richness of each repertoire was evaluated using RTK rarefaction, the Chao1 estimator, and Recon v2.1 estimates of unobserved clonotypes. OLGA was used to compute generation probabilities for all TCRbeta clonotypes that the gDNA method yielded from a few donors. Held by TCRdb, this immuneACCESS table contains in-frame sequences only and omits some clones. Under half of the omission traces to an unresolved V gene where checked; the cause of the rest is unknown. V and J calls and clone size are as listed in that table; D and trimming were resolved from the DNA. Here the sample has roughly 2.4 million clones; nearly 97% occur a single time. Roughly 0.13% of the sample is held by the ten biggest clonotypes.

The germline V gene provides CDR1 LGHNA and CDR2 YSLEER. V was cut back by 0 bases and J by 4 bases, leaving a gap of 15 bases between them. CDR3 length: 16 amino acids, cysteine to phenylalanine. Just CDR3 DNA is preserved here, 48 bases in frame from base 1. The donors were healthy, HIV-negative adults who had no recently reported acute infections or vaccinations. All donors were Caucasian adults living in Nashville, Tennessee, USA. CD4+ T cells were enriched through magnetic negative selection, after which naive cells were positively selected on CD45RA and the remaining negative fraction served as the memory subset. Blood was obtained by leukapheresis, after which PBMCs were separated by Ficoll-Histopaque density gradient centrifugation and cryopreserved in liquid nitrogen vapor phase. Analytical flow cytometry was used to check the purity and quantity of every magnetically sorted T cell population. Genomic DNA was isolated from every sorted fraction and measured by UV absorbance on a Nanodrop 2000c.

General findings and caveats noted by the study authors: Larger estimated clonotype richness was generally found for naive subsets than for memory subsets. Higher generation probabilities were observed for clonotypes shared by all four sorted-subset donors than for non-shared clonotypes. Only blood was sampled, and tissue TCR repertoires likely differ from those in blood. Pairwise subsampling indicated that sequencing depth was expected to affect the degree of clonotype sharing among donors. Across four donors, about 4.5% of naive CD4, roughly 3.5% of naive CD8, around 2.5% of memory CD4, and 0.4% of memory CD8 clonotypes were shared. Rarefaction of sorted-subset datasets indicated incomplete sequencing despite the large sequencing depth. Because the study included only a small number of donors, the genetic and exposure-history diversity represented was limited.

On this clone: This clone's antigen is unknown. No much larger clone is present one base from it, and per-base qualities are unavailable.

This receptor was taken from a man younger than 35 in good health. The chain was built from TRBV4-3 and TRBJ1-1; the D gene remains uncertain. The specimen sequenced was naive CD4+ T cells sorted from blood. The sample's cell subset or site label is to be understood as: CD45RA+ positively selected. The CDR3 has the sequence CASSQEFAVPGTEAFF. The nucleotide sequence reads as follows: TGCGCCAGCAGCCAAGAATTCGCAGTCCCGGGCACTGAAGCTTTCTTT.